The sample holds many counts of the clone carrying this T cell receptor beta chain. The target antigen is unknown. The sample is drawn from a study of blood T cells in healthy people across ages. Study conclusions and caveats: Any conclusive comparison of naive versus antigen-experienced cells was prevented by using unsorted PBMCs.

For the second PCR, which ran for about 7 to 11 cycles, a sample-barcoded 5' primer and a J-beta primer mix were used. TCRdb called the 5' RACE reads again in MiXCR, with one record for every CDR3 protein. The profile shows roughly 800,000 distinct CDR3 sequences, 20% to 25% of them singletons. These data were likewise used in another study, on T cells of mothers and their children. Per that study: Samples came from a few healthy Caucasian mothers and their six children.

The specimen sequenced was blood. The receptor comes from a boy aged 5 to 17 in good health.

CDR3 DNA sequence: TGTGCCAGCAGCCAATACAGGGGGAGAGCTCATAACATTCAGTACTTC. This encodes CASSQYRGRAHNIQYF. The genes are TRBV7-2 and TRBJ2-4; 8 nucleotides align to TRBD1. The CDR3 has 16 residues. Unmatched junction bases numbered 13, after V lost 5 bases and J lost 7 bases. The germline V gene has CDR1 SGHTA and CDR2 FQGNSA.